A single sample gave rise to the 24 T cell receptor beta chains below, sequenced in a study of T-cell memory formation after mild COVID-19. TCRdb redid the calling of the 5' RACE reads with MiXCR, one entry per CDR3 protein. The sample yields about 250,000 distinct CDR3 sequences, 15% to 19% seen once. Input material: PBMCs or a T cell subset sorted from them (not recorded which). These receptors were obtained from an adult woman who had mild COVID-19 (a few samples of this study predate the infection). Cell type and time point are not known.

CDR3 in DNA: TGTGCCAGTAGTGTCCCCGGGACAGGGGAGGGCGAGCAGTACTTC. Translation: CASSVPGTGEGEQYF. This chain links TRBV19 with TRBJ2-7; 10 bases align to TRBD1. The germline gives CDR1 LNHDA, CDR2 SQIVND (reference sequence). V was pared by 5 bases and J by 6 bases, with 10 bases of the junction left unmatched. CDR3 size: 15 residues. Full variable domain (remainder filled in from reference TRBV19 and TRBJ2-7): DGGITQSPKYLFRKEGQNVTLSCEQNLNHDAMYWYRQDPGQGLRLIYYSQIVNDFQKGDIAEGYSVSREKKESFPLTVTSAQKNPTAFYLCASSVPGTGEGEQYFGPGTRLTVT.

This clonotype was found a few times. The chain combines TRBV6-5 with TRBJ1-1; 7 positions match TRBD1. The trim removed 0 bases at V and 5 bases at J, leaving 9 bases unmatched. CDR1 is MNHEY, CDR2 SVGAGI, per germline. The CDR3 is 16 residues long. CDR3 sequence: CASSYSGTAIGTEAFF. CDR3 nucleotide sequence: TGTGCCAGCAGTTACTCAGGGACAGCGATTGGGACTGAAGCTTTCTTT.

This rearrangement joins TRBV7-9 to TRBJ1-5; D not certain. Germline V lookup: CDR1 SEHNR, CDR2 FQNEAQ (reference sequence). The CDR3 is 15 residues long. V lost 4 bases, J lost 3 bases, and 13 bases lay in between. CDR3: CASSYMDGFNQPQHF. The CDR3, as DNA: TGTGCCAGCAGCTATATGGACGGATTCAATCAGCCCCAGCATTTT. Full variable domain (rest looked up from reference TRBV7-9 and TRBJ1-5): DTGVSQNPRHKITKRGQNVTFRCDPISEHNRLYWYRQTLGQGPEFLTYFQNEAQLEKSRLLSDRFSAERPKGSFSTLEIQRTEQGDSAMYLCASSYMDGFNQPQHFGDGTRLSIL.

This clonotype came up a few times. The CDR3: CATSRDLTEQETQYF. In DNA, the CDR3 is TGTGCCACCAGCAGAGATCTGACAGAACAAGAGACCCAGTACTTC. The genes are TRBV15 and TRBJ2-5; D is perhaps TRBD1 (5 bases). The CDR3 length is 15 residues. The germline V gene encodes CDR1 LNHNV and CDR2 YYDKDF (reference sequence). V shed 0 bases and J shed 2 bases, with 10 bases lying between them. Combining the CDR3 with reference TRBV15 and TRBJ2-5 gives the whole variable domain DAMVIQNPRYQVTQFGKPVTLSCSQTLNHNVMYWYQQKSSQAPKLLFHYYDKDFNNEADTPDNFQSRRPNTSFCFLDIRSPGLGDTAMYLCATSRDLTEQETQYFGPGTRLLVL.

This clonotype was observed a handful of times. The chain carries TRBV4-1 and TRBJ2-6; D ambiguous. Trimming shortened V by 2 bases and J by 4 bases, and 12 bases separated the two germline ends. This CDR3 has 16 amino acids. Germline lookup yields CDR1 MGHRA and CDR2 YSYEKL. CDR3 loop: CASSQPSWVGANVLTF. In DNA form, the CDR3 reads TGCGCCAGCAGCCAACCCTCCTGGGTAGGGGCCAACGTCCTGACTTTC.

The V gene is TRBV27, the J gene TRBJ2-7; 9 bases are shared with TRBD1. CDR3 length: 13 residues. CDR1 is MNHEY, CDR2 SMNVEV, per germline (reference sequence). J gave up 2 bases and V 8 bases, and 4 bases lay outside the gene matches. CDR3 loop: CASGWDRAYEQYF. Written as DNA, the CDR3 is TGTGCCAGCGGGTGGGACAGGGCCTACGAGCAGTACTTC.

This clonotype was seen a few times. The chain has TRBV5-6 and TRBJ2-3; 7 nucleotides match TRBD1. There are 18 residues in the CDR3. The V segment lost 4 bases and the J segment 2 bases; nucleotides outside the gene matches: 16. Germline CDR1 reads SGHDT; CDR2 reads YYEEEE. CDR3 DNA: TGTGCCAGCAGCCCCCTTTGGCATCAAGGACAGGTCACAGATACGCAGTATTTT. Its protein is CASSPLWHQGQVTDTQYF.

This clonotype was counted between two and nine times. CDR3 loop: CASSLQGQDTEAFF. DNA for the CDR3: TGTGCCAGCAGCCTACAGGGTCAGGACACTGAAGCTTTCTTT. V is TRBV7-8 and J is TRBJ1-1; TRBD1 might be the D (6 bases). Trimming removed 5 bases at V and 3 bases at J, with 13 bases between. CDR3 length: 14 amino acids. The germline gives CDR1 SGHVS, CDR2 FQNEAQ.

Only a few counts were recorded for this clonotype. The V and J genes are TRBV6-1 and TRBJ1-2, with D hard to call. Trimming took 2 bases from V and 1 from J, leaving 20 bases between them. CDR1 and CDR2 from the germline V gene are MNHNS and SASEGT. CDR3 length: 18 residues. The CDR3 region is CASSETPQTAAFNYGYTF. The CDR3 region has the DNA TGTGCCAGCAGTGAAACCCCCCAAACGGCAGCCTTTAACTATGGCTACACCTTC.

This clonotype was picked up a small number of times. The chain has TRBV7-9 and TRBJ1-5, with TRBD1 matching over 7 bases. Looked up from germline, CDR1 is SEHNR and CDR2 is FQNEAQ (reference sequence). V trimming: 5 bases; J trimming: 6 bases; junction bases outside the gene matches: 22. The CDR3 sequence is 19 residues long. The CDR3 here is CASSTGQPSISPNLQPQHF. CDR3 bases: TGTGCCAGCAGCACGGGACAGCCTTCAATCAGCCCCAACCTTCAGCCCCAGCATTTT.

This clonotype turned up a few times. This chain uses TRBV6-2 or TRBV6-3 with TRBJ2-1; 12 nucleotides match TRBD2. CDR3 size: 19 residues. Germline assignment: CDR1 MNHEY and CDR2 SVGEGT. The junction had 11 bases not matched to a gene; V was cut back by 5 bases and J by 0 bases. DNA of the CDR3: TGTGCCAGCAGTACGGGACTAGCGGGTCATAAAGGCTCCTACAATGAGCAGTTCTTC. Protein product: CASSTGLAGHKGSYNEQFF.

This clonotype was found a few times. The V and J genes are TRBV3-1 and TRBJ1-2; D uncertain. The CDR3 is 15 amino acids. In germline, CDR1 is LGHDT, CDR2 YNNKEL (reference sequence). V shed 0 bases and J shed 3 bases, with 11 bases lying between them. Here the CDR3 reads CASSQDLAAYYGYTF. The CDR3 coding sequence is TGTGCCAGCAGCCAAGATCTTGCAGCTTACTATGGCTACACCTTC.

J is TRBJ1-6 and V is TRBV20-1; possible D gene TRBD1, 5 bases. Germline V gene lookup returns CDR1 DFQATT and CDR2 SNEGSKA (reference sequence). V lost 3 bases, J lost 7 bases, and 16 bases lay in between. The CDR3 consists of 15 residues. This CDR3 reads CSARLFSGDNSPLHF. Written as DNA, the CDR3 is TGCAGTGCTAGGCTCTTCTCTGGGGACAATTCACCCCTCCACTTT.

This chain connects TRBV30 to TRBJ1-4, with D maybe TRBD1 (6 bases). Germline loops: CDR1 GTSNPN, CDR2 SVGIG (reference sequence). This CDR3 spans 13 amino acids. Trimming left V 3 bases short and J 2 bases short, with 7 bases between. Written as DNA, the CDR3 is TGTGCCTGGAGCGGACAGACTAATGAAAAACTGTTTTTT. Translation gives CAWSGQTNEKLFF.

This chain connects TRBV12-3 or TRBV12-4 to TRBJ1-1; D gene unclear. The length of the CDR3 is 12 residues. V lost 3 bases and J lost 5, with 7 bases in between. The CDR3 region is CASSFRRTEAFF. The CDR3 region has the DNA TGTGCCAGCAGTTTCAGGAGGACTGAAGCTTTCTTT.

A few counts support this clonotype. V is TRBV7-9 and J is TRBJ1-2, with D possibly being TRBD1 (5 bases). This CDR3 comprises 15 residues. The germline gives CDR1 SEHNR, CDR2 FQNEAQ (reference sequence). Trimming shortened V by 5 bases and J by 3 bases, and 16 bases separated the two germline ends. The chain's CDR3 is CASSPGQGLDYGYTF. The DNA for the CDR3 is TGTGCCAGCAGCCCAGGCCAGGGCCTGGACTATGGCTACACCTTC.

This rearrangement joins TRBV25-1 to TRBJ2-1; weak D call: TRBD2 (5 bases). CDR1 is MGHDK, CDR2 SYGVNS, per germline. The V end lost 4 bases, the J end lost 0 bases, and 16 bases lay between the germline ends. The CDR3 has 17 residues. CDR3 DNA: TGTGCCAGCAGTGGTCGGTTGGGAGCCAGCTCCTACAATGAGCAGTTCTTC. This codes for CASSGRLGASSYNEQFF.

This sequence joins TRBV12-3 or TRBV12-4 and TRBJ1-2; 8 bases match TRBD1. J lost 6 bases, V lost 3 bases, and 3 bases had no gene match. The CDR3 consists of 13 residues. The CDR3 nucleotides are TGTGCCAGCAGTTTGTCAGGGGGCAATGGCTACACCTTC. This gives the protein CASSLSGGNGYTF.

This clonotype has just one count. The chain joins TRBV6-6 to TRBJ2-6; unclear D gene. Germline lookup yields CDR1 MNHNY and CDR2 SVGAGI (reference sequence). This CDR3 is 16 amino acids long. V was trimmed by 6 bases and J by 0 bases, leaving 12 bases between them. The CDR3 nucleotides are TGTGCCAGCAGCCCCGGACGGTCCTCTGGGGCCAACGTCCTGACTTTC. Its protein is CASSPGRSSGANVLTF.

At least ten counts were recorded for this clonotype. V and J are TRBV29-1 and TRBJ2-3; a possible D gene is TRBD1 (5 bases). The germline V gene encodes CDR1 SQVTM and CDR2 ANQGSEA. Trimming shortened V by 6 bases and J by 0 bases, and 13 bases separated the two germline ends. The CDR3 extends over 14 amino acids. CDR3 bases: TGCAGCGTAGCCCAACAGGCTAGCACAGATACGCAGTATTTT. This gives the protein CSVAQQASTDTQYF.

This clonotype came up a few times. The chain has TRBV20-1 and TRBJ2-1; 9 positions match TRBD2. The CDR3 is made up of 16 amino acids. Germline values: CDR1 DFQATT, CDR2 SNEGSKA (reference sequence). V lost 6 bases, J lost 2 bases, and 11 bases stayed unmatched. The CDR3 DNA is TGCAGTGCCATCATATTTAGCGGGGGCGCCTACAATGAGCAGTTCTTC. Translation: CSAIIFSGGAYNEQFF.

The rearrangement uses TRBV6-2 or TRBV6-3 and TRBJ1-1, with 7 nucleotides matching TRBD1. Germline assignment: CDR1 MNHEY and CDR2 SVGEGT. The CDR3 sequence is 14 residues long. Germline trimming cut 7 bases from V and 6 bases from J; bases unmatched to any gene: 11. CDR3: CASTLRQGKAEAFF. As DNA, the CDR3 is TGTGCCAGCACCCTCAGACAGGGAAAGGCTGAAGCTTTCTTT.

This clonotype was seen a few times. This sequence joins TRBV19 and TRBJ2-2; D perhaps matches TRBD1 (5 bases). V lost 3 bases, J lost 1 base, and 18 bases lay in between. CDR1 LNHDA and CDR2 SQIVND come from the germline V gene (reference sequence). The CDR3 is 18 residues long. CDR3 amino acids: CASSIRPALQGNTGELFF. As DNA, the CDR3 is TGTGCCAGTAGTATCAGGCCTGCCCTTCAGGGGAACACCGGGGAGCTGTTTTTT.

This clonotype showed up many times. The rearrangement uses TRBV5-1 and TRBJ2-6; D call uncertain. Germline-derived CDR1 and CDR2 are SGHRS and YFSETQ. With 4 bases removed from V and 0 bases from J, the gap between germline ends came to 11 bases. The CDR3 has 16 amino acids. The CDR3 region is CASSPGSTSGANVLTF. The CDR3, as DNA: TGCGCCAGCAGCCCCGGGTCCACCTCTGGGGCCAACGTCCTGACTTTC.